The sequence of this T cell receptor beta chain was determined in a study of beta chain features in type 1 diabetes. Isolated RNA was reverse transcribed in full, so expressed TCRB transcripts were sequenced. Profiled with immunoSEQ multiplex PCR; TCRdb holds only in-frame clones, not every one. The data hold 350,000 to 450,000 clones, with 11% to 15% observed a single time. Germline assignment: CDR1 MNHNS and CDR2 SASEGT. The germline V and J ends were trimmed by 1 base and 4 bases, with 6 bases remaining between them. The CDR3 has 13 residues. This chain uses TRBV6-1 with TRBJ2-3, with D unclear. This receptor was obtained from a man aged 25 to 40 in good health. Sample: naive CD4+ T cells from blood. Here the CDR3 reads CASSEGRADTQYF. The CDR3 nucleotides are TGTGCCAGCAGTGAAGGCCGGGCAGATACGCAGTATTTT.